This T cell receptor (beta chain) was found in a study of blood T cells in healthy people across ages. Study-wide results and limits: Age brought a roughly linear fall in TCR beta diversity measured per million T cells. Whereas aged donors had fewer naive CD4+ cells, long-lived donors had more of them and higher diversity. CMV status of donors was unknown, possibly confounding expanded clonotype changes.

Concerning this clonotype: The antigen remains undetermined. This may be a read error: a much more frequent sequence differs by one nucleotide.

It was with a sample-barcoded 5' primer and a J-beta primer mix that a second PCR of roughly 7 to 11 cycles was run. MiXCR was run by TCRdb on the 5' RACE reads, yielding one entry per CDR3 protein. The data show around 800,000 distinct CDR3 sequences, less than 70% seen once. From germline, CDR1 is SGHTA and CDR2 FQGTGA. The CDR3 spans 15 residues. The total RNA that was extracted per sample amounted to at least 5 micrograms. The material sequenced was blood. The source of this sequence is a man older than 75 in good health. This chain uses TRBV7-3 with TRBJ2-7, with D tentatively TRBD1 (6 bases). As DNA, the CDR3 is TGTGCCAGCAGCTTAAGTGTACAGGGCTCCTACGGGCAGTACTTC. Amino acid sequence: CASSLSVQGSYGQYF.